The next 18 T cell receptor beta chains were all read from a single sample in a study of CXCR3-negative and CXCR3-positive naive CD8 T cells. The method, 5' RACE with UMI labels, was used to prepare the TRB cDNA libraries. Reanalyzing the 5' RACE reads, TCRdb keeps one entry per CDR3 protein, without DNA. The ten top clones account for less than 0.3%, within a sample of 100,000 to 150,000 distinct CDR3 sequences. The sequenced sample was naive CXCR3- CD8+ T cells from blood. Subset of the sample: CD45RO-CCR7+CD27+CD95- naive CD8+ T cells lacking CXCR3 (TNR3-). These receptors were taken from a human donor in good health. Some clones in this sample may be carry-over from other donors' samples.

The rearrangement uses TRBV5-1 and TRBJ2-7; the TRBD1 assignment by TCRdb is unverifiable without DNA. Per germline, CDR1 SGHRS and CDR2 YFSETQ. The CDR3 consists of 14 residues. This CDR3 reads CASSLVGRDYEQYF.

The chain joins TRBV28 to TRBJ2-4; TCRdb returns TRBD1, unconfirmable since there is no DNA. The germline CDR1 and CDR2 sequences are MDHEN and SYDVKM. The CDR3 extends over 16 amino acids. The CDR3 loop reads CASSFGFRGPKNIQYF.

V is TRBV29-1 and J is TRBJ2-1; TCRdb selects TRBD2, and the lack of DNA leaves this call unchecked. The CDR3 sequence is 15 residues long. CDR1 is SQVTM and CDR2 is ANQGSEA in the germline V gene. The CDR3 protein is CSVEGGTSGLDEQYF.

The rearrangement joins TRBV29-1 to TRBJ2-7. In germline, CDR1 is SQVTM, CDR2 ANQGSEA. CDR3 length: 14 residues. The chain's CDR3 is CSVEDGGGSYEQYF.

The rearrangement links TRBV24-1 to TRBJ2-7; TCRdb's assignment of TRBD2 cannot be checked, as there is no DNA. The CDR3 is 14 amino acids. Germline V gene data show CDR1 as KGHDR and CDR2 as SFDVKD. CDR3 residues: CATSARLAGGEQYF.

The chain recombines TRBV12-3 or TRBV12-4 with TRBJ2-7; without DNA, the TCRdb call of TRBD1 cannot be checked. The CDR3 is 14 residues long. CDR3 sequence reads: CASSLIGHPYEQYF.

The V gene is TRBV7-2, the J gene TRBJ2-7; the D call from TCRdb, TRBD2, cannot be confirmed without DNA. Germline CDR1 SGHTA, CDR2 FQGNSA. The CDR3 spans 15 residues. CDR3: CASRETSGGPFEQYF.

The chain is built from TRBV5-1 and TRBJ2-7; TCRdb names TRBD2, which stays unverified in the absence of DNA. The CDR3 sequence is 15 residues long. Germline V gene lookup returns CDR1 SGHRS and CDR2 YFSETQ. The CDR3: CASSVTSGGTYEQYF.

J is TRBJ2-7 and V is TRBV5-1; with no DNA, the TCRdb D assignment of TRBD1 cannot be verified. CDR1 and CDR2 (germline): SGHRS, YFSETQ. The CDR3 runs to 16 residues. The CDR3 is CASSLGTGGAGYEQYF.

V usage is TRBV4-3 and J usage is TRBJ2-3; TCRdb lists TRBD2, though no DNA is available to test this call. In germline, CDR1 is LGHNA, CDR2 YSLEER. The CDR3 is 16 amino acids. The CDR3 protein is CASSPSAAGGASTQYF.

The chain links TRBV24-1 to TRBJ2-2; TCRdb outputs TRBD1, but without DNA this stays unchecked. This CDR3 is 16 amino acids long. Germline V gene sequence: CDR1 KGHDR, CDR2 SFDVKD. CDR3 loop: CATSDFLGESTGELFF.

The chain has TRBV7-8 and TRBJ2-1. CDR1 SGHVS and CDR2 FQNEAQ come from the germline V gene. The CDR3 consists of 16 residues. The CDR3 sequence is CASSLQGQSSYNEQFF. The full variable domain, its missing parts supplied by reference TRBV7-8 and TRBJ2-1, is GAGVSQSPRYKVAKRGQDVALRCDPISGHVSLFWYQQALGQGPEFLTYFQNEAQLDKSGLPSDRFFAERPEGSVSTLKIQRTQQEDSAVYLCASSLQGQSSYNEQFFGPGTRLTVL.

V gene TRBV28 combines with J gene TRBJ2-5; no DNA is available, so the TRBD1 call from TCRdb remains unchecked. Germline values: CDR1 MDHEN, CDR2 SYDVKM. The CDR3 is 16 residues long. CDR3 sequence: CASSSMWGQTQETQYF.

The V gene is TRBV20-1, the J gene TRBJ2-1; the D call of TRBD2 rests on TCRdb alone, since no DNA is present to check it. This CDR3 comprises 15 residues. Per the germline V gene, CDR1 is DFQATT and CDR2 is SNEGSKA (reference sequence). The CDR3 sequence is CSAREGLAVYNEQFF.

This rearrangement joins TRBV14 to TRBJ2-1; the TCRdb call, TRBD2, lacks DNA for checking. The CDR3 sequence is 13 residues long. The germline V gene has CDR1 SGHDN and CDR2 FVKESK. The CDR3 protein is CASSLDYPHEQFF.

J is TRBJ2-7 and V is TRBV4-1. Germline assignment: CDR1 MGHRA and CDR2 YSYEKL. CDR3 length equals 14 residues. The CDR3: CASSQPTASYEQYF.

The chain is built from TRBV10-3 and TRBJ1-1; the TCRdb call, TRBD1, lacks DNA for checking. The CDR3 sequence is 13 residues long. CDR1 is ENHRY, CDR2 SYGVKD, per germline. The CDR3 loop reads CAIRGEMNTEAFF.

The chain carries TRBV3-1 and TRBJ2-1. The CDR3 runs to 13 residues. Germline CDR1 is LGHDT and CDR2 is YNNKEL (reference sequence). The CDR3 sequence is CASSLANYNEQFF.